A single T cell receptor (beta chain) is shown here with its context. This clonotype was recorded at least ten times. Its specific antigen is unknown. One base away there is no much larger clone; base qualities are not given. The CDR1 and CDR2 encoded by the germline V gene are SGHNT and YENEEA. Cut back by 5 bases and 6 bases, the V and J ends lie 13 bases apart. From the cysteine through the phenylalanine, the CDR3 covers 14 amino acids. The retained sequence is limited to the CDR3, 42 bases, with the frame set at the first base. This record comes from a study of T cell repertoires in cytomegalovirus infection (dated by TCRdb to the late 2010s). Regarding the complete study: Because public TCR beta signatures pointed to carriage of CMV infection together with the matching HLA type, the HLA type of each donor mattered for the analysis.

On the study overall, not on this receptor specifically: The ex vivo response was dominated by HLA-C-restricted CMV-specific TCR beta clonotypes, which also provided the single most frequent clonotype in two of eight donors. Cumulative frequency of public TCR beta family members discriminated carriers of CMV infection plus the relevant HLA type in this cohort and an independent 352-donor cohort.

Sequencing relied on an Illumina HiSeq 1500. The public reads were reprocessed in TCRdb via fastp at Q25 and MiXCR, keeping in-frame beta chains. Each CDR3 protein appears once, grouped with its most common genes and DNA. In all, the sample holds around 170,000 distinct CDR3 sequences, and approximately 15% of those were seen once. Of the sample, 27% falls within the top ten clones. The origin of this receptor is a human donor in good health (CMV status not recorded). Some clones in this sample may be carry-over from other donors' samples. Material: PBMCs. The chain is made from TRBV11-3 and TRBJ2-2, with a tentative D gene TRBD1 over 5 matching bases. The DNA is TGTGCCAGCAGCCGAGGCAGGGTCTCCGGGGAGCTGTTTTTT. This yields the protein CASSRGRVSGELFF.